This section outlines one T cell receptor (beta chain) sequence together with its context. Antigen specificity is unknown. The data were obtained in a study of T cell repertoires in cytomegalovirus infection. Turning to the study itself: Recently identified HLA-C-restricted CMV epitopes and well-studied HLA-B-restricted CMV epitopes were used by the study. Indications came from public TCR beta signatures; they pointed to CMV infection and to a matching HLA type.

TCRdb re-called the reads through MiXCR, storing one row per CDR3 protein. Of around 900,000 distinct CDR3 sequences listed, roughly 30% are singletons. The V end was cut by 2 bases, the J end by 1 base, with 8 bases between. The CDR3 spans 14 residues. Findings and limits, study-wide: Accumulated public TCR beta family frequency recognized individuals carrying CMV together with the relevant HLA. Dominant in the ex vivo response were TCR beta clonotypes restricted by HLA-C and specific for CMV.

The receptor comes from a human donor in good health (CMV status not recorded). Some clones in this sample may be carry-over from other donors' samples. The sequencing here drew on cultured CD8+ T cells from PBMCs, taken from culture after CMV antigen stimulation. The V and J genes are TRBV12-3 or TRBV12-4 and TRBJ2-5; D may be TRBD1 (5 bases). CDR3 nucleotides: TGTGCCAGCAGTTTAATCAGGGCCCAAGAGACCCAGTACTTC. It translates to CASSLIRAQETQYF.